One sample yielded the 27 T cell receptor beta chains listed below, sequenced in a study of blood T cells in healthy people across ages. The second PCR ran roughly 6 to 11 cycles with a sample-barcoded 5' primer and J-beta primers. TCRdb used MiXCR to reprocess the 5' RACE reads, holding one entry per CDR3 protein. In the table there are more than 1,400,000 distinct CDR3 sequences, approximately 40% of which are singletons. The sequencing sample was made of blood. Receptor source: a woman between 18 and 29 years old in good health.

This chain links TRBV20-1 with TRBJ2-7, with no clear D. CDR3 length equals 13 residues. V shed 5 bases and J shed 6 bases, with 17 bases lying between them. CDR1 is DFQATT and CDR2 is SNEGSKA in the germline V gene (reference sequence). The CDR3 DNA sequence: TGCAGTGCTCCCCATGAGACCATCACCGAGCAGTACTTC. Translated: CSAPHETITEQYF.

The chain couples TRBV30 to TRBJ2-3; 10 positions agree with TRBD1. V was clipped by 2 bases and J by 2 bases; unmatched bases: 7. CDR1 and CDR2 from the germline V gene are GTSNPN and SVGIG (reference sequence). The CDR3 is made up of 16 amino acids. The CDR3 bases are TGTGCCTGGAGTAGACGGACAGGGGGAATCACAGATACGCAGTATTTT. This sequence encodes CAWSRRTGGITDTQYF.

V is TRBV6-1 and J is TRBJ1-5, with 8 bases matching TRBD1. Germline lookup yields CDR1 MNHNS and CDR2 SASEGT. The CDR3 is made up of 13 amino acids. J gave up 5 bases and V 11 bases, and 8 bases lay outside the gene matches. This CDR3 is CACLGQADQPQHF. CDR3 sequence (DNA): TGTGCCTGCCTGGGACAGGCCGATCAGCCCCAGCATTTT.

CDR3 in DNA: TGTGCCAGCAGCTTAGTGACTAAAACCTACGAGCAGTTCTTC. Protein sequence: CASSLVTKTYEQFF. J is TRBJ2-1 and V is TRBV5-6; possible D gene TRBD2, 5 bases. Trimming left V 2 bases short and J 10 bases short, with 16 bases between. Germline V gene sequence: CDR1 SGHDT, CDR2 YYEEEE. The CDR3 runs to 14 residues.

V usage is TRBV6-1 and J usage is TRBJ2-5; the match to TRBD1 covers 9 bases. The CDR3 contains 16 residues. V was pared by 6 bases and J by 11 bases, with 19 bases of the junction left unmatched. CDR1 and CDR2 from the germline V gene are MNHNS and SASEGT. The CDR3 loop is CASRDSGTGRESEQYF. The CDR3 DNA is TGTGCCAGCAGAGACTCCGGGACAGGGAGGGAAAGTGAGCAGTACTTC.

Comment on this clonotype: The junction and the germline gene differ at one end; a read error may be behind it. J is TRBJ1-2 and V is TRBV5-1, with D perhaps matching TRBD1 (6 bases). The CDR3 covers 15 residues. Germline V lookup: CDR1 SGHRS, CDR2 YFSETQ. The CDR3 sequence is CASSLGGHTNYGYTF. The CDR3 DNA sequence: TGCGCCAGCAGCTTGGGGGGACACACTAATTATGGCTACACCTTC.

The chain has TRBV7-9 and TRBJ2-5; a weak D match, TRBD1 (5 bases). Germline CDR1 reads SEHNR; CDR2 reads FQNEAQ (reference sequence). Trimming cost V 7 bases and J 2 bases, with 17 bases left between them. The CDR3 sequence is 15 residues long. The CDR3 DNA reads TGTGCCAGCACCTCCCCTAGGGGTGGTCAAGAGACCCAGTACTTC. This translates into CASTSPRGGQETQYF.

The chain is built from TRBV20-1 and TRBJ1-5, with 8 bases that match TRBD1. The V segment lost 3 bases and the J segment 0 bases; nucleotides outside the gene matches: 16. From germline, CDR1 is DFQATT and CDR2 SNEGSKA (reference sequence). The CDR3 sequence is 19 residues long. The CDR3 sequence is CSARENRGTVHLSNQPQHF. In DNA form, the CDR3 reads TGCAGTGCTAGGGAAAACAGGGGGACAGTCCATCTTAGCAATCAGCCCCAGCATTTT.

The chain is built from TRBV24-1 and TRBJ2-6; D uncertain. The CDR3 is made up of 21 amino acids. CDR1 is KGHDR, CDR2 SFDVKD, per germline. Deletions cut 0 bases from V and 3 bases from J, with 23 bases between. The CDR3 region is CATSDLLGRNSLIGGANVLTF. DNA for the CDR3: TGTGCCACCAGTGATTTGCTGGGCCGGAACAGCCTGATCGGTGGGGCCAACGTCCTGACTTTC.

This chain uses TRBV2 with TRBJ2-7, with D possibly matching TRBD1 (5 bases). The CDR3 totals 13 residues. Trimming pared 0 bases from V and 8 bases from J, leaving 11 bases between. Per germline, CDR1 SNHLY and CDR2 FYNNEI. The CDR3 bases are TGTGCCAGCAGTGAAGCGTTGGCAGGGCAGCAGTACTTC. This translates into CASSEALAGQQYF.

A word on this clonotype: The junction and the germline gene differ at one end; a read error may be behind it. The rearrangement links TRBV4-2 to TRBJ2-4, with a tentative D call TRBD2 (6 bases). The CDR3 is made up of 15 amino acids. Germline V gene data show CDR1 as LGHNA and CDR2 as YNFKEQ. The CDR3 region is CAGSQGRIEAGIQYF. CDR3 in DNA: TGTGCCGGCAGCCAAGGTCGGATAGAAGCGGGCATTCAGTACTTC.

This clonotype was counted at least ten times. The chain couples TRBV7-6 to TRBJ2-1; tentative D call: TRBD2 (5 bases). V was shortened by 3 bases and J by 0 bases, with 9 bases between the two germline ends. This CDR3 has 15 amino acids. The germline V gene has CDR1 SGHVS and CDR2 FNYEAQ. The CDR3 nucleotides are TGTGCCAGCAGCTTGTCCGGGATCTCCTACAATGAGCAGTTCTTC. Translating it yields CASSLSGISYNEQFF.

This clonotype was found a few times. The chain carries TRBV6-6 and TRBJ1-5; D not certain. V was cut by 7 bases and J by 0 bases, with 13 bases left in between. Germline CDR1 reads MNHNY; CDR2 reads SVGAGI (reference sequence). There are 15 residues in the CDR3. The CDR3 bases are TGTGCCAGCACCCTAGACCAAGGTAGCAATCAGCCCCAGCATTTT. It is translated as CASTLDQGSNQPQHF.

The genes are TRBV30 and TRBJ1-2; perhaps TRBD1 as D (5 bases). The CDR3 is 8 amino acids. Per germline, CDR1 GTSNPN and CDR2 SVGIG (reference sequence). Trimming cost V 8 bases and J 13 bases, with 11 bases left between them. CDR3 sequence: CARDGPTF. In DNA form, the CDR3 reads TGTGCCCGGGACGGGCCCACCTTC.

This clonotype turned up a few times. This chain connects TRBV5-1 to TRBJ2-5; weak D call: TRBD2 (5 bases). Germline CDR1 is SGHRS and CDR2 is YFSETQ. CDR3 length: 16 residues. V lost 1 base and J 3 bases, leaving 16 bases between the germline ends. Here the CDR3 DNA reads TGCGCCAGCAGCTTGACCCTCGGGATTCGGGAAGAGACCCAGTACTTC. Translation: CASSLTLGIREETQYF.

The genes are TRBV4-2 and TRBJ2-7, with D perhaps matching TRBD1 or TRBD2 (5 bases each). The CDR3 extends over 17 amino acids. Germline assignment: CDR1 LGHNA and CDR2 YNFKEQ. V gave up 1 base and J gave up 3 bases, with 19 bases separating them. In DNA, the CDR3 is TGTGCCAGCAGCCAAGGGCTTAATCTGCTTGGGGGCTACGAGCAGTACTTC. It is translated as CASSQGLNLLGGYEQYF.

A remark on this clonotype: Compared with germline, one end of the junction differs, possibly owing to a read error. The chain has TRBV5-4 and TRBJ1-2; TRBD1 matches 7 bases. The CDR3 spans 12 residues. Germline lookup yields CDR1 SGHNT and CDR2 YYREEE (reference sequence). CDR3 bases: TGTGCCGGCAGCCAGACAGGGTATGGCTACACCTTC. Protein sequence: CAGSQTGYGYTF.

The chain's CDR3 is CASSLVSRPDGYTF. Here the CDR3 DNA reads TGCGCCAGCAGCTTGGTATCACGGCCGGATGGCTACACCTTC. The rearrangement joins TRBV5-1 to TRBJ1-2; D remains unclear. The CDR3 extends over 14 amino acids. CDR1 and CDR2 from the germline V gene are SGHRS and YFSETQ. V lost 0 bases to trimming and J lost 6 bases, with 12 bases between them.

For this clonotype: Mismatch with germline at one junction end may stem from a read error. This rearrangement joins TRBV20-1 to TRBJ2-1, with a weak D call TRBD2 (6 bases). CDR3 length equals 15 residues. Germline V lookup: CDR1 DFQATT, CDR2 SNEGSKA (reference sequence). CDR3 region: CSARDSMGSHNEQFF. The CDR3, as DNA: TGCAGTGCTCGGGACTCCATGGGCTCCCACAATGAGCAGTTCTTC.

This clonotype was picked up a small number of times. This chain joins TRBV18 and TRBJ2-1, with TRBD1 as a possible D gene (6 bases). CDR3 length: 15 amino acids. The germline gives CDR1 KGHSH, CDR2 LQKENI. The V gene lost 2 bases and the J gene lost 7 bases, with 15 bases spanning the gap. The chain's CDR3 is CASSPLTSQGNEQFF. DNA for the CDR3: TGTGCCAGCTCACCATTAACTTCCCAGGGGAATGAGCAGTTCTTC.

Only a few counts were recorded for this clonotype. CDR3 nucleotides: TGCAGCGTCGCTGTAGGTGATTTCTATGGCTACACCTTC. It encodes CSVAVGDFYGYTF. V is TRBV29-1 and J is TRBJ1-2; D unclear. Germline assignment: CDR1 SQVTM and CDR2 ANQGSEA. The length of the CDR3 is 13 residues. Trimming removed 6 bases from V and 4 bases from J, with 15 bases in between. The variable domain in full, with the rest retrieved from reference TRBV29-1 and TRBJ1-2, is SAVISQKPSRDICQRGTSLTIQCQVDSQVTMMFWYRQQPGQSLTLIATANQGSEATYESGFVIDKFPISRPNLTFSTLTVSNMSPEDSSIYLCSVAVGDFYGYTFGSGTRLTVV.

The chain is built from TRBV2 and TRBJ2-7; 8 bases agree with TRBD1. Losses at the gene ends were 1 base for V and 7 bases for J; bases not matched to a gene: 9. The CDR3 covers 15 residues. The germline V gene encodes CDR1 SNHLY and CDR2 FYNNEI. DNA for the CDR3: TGTGCCAGCAGTGAAGTTCGTACAGGGGGGTGGGAGCAGTACTTC. As protein: CASSEVRTGGWEQYF.

A few counts support this clonotype. The chain is built from TRBV3-1 and TRBJ1-1; a weak D match, TRBD1 (6 bases). V lost 0 bases and J lost 1, with 9 bases in between. The CDR3 is 15 residues long. Germline V CDR1 and CDR2: LGHDT, YNNKEL (reference sequence). The CDR3 coding sequence is TGTGCCAGCAGCCAAGAATGGGGGGCGAACACTGAAGCTTTCTTT. Translation: CASSQEWGANTEAFF.

This chain links TRBV29-1 with TRBJ1-3; D remains unclear. The CDR3 consists of 12 residues. Germline V gene lookup returns CDR1 SQVTM and CDR2 ANQGSEA. Trimming stripped 1 base from V and 7 bases from J, with 8 bases between. The CDR3 DNA reads TGCAGCGTTGAAGCCGACGGGAACACCATATATTTT. Translated, it gives CSVEADGNTIYF.

The chain recombines TRBV9 with TRBJ2-3; TRBD2 matches at 16 bases. Germline V CDR1 and CDR2: SGDLS, YYNGEE. Trimming took 0 bases from V and 5 from J; bases not matched to a gene: 9. The CDR3 loop spans 19 amino acids. CDR3: CASSVGEGTSGRAGDTQYF. The CDR3 bases are TGTGCCAGCAGCGTAGGGGAGGGGACTAGCGGGAGGGCTGGAGATACGCAGTATTTT.

At least ten counts were recorded for this clonotype. This sequence joins TRBV29-1 and TRBJ1-2; 8 positions agree with TRBD1. With V trimmed by 4 bases and J by 8 bases, 6 bases remained unmatched. CDR1 and CDR2 (germline): SQVTM, ANQGSEA. The CDR3 spans 12 residues. The CDR3 DNA sequence: TGCAGCGTTGGGGGAGACAGGGGCGGCTACACCTTC. Its translation: CSVGGDRGGYTF.

This clonotype turned up a few times. The chain combines TRBV7-2 with TRBJ2-3; 16 bases align to TRBD2. Germline V gives CDR1 SGHTA, CDR2 FQGNSA. J gave up 4 bases and V 3 bases, and 10 bases lay outside the gene matches. CDR3 size: 19 residues. CDR3 sequence: CASSFLPGTSGRAADTQYF. The CDR3 DNA sequence: TGTGCCAGCAGCTTTCTCCCCGGGACTAGCGGGAGGGCCGCAGATACGCAGTATTTT.